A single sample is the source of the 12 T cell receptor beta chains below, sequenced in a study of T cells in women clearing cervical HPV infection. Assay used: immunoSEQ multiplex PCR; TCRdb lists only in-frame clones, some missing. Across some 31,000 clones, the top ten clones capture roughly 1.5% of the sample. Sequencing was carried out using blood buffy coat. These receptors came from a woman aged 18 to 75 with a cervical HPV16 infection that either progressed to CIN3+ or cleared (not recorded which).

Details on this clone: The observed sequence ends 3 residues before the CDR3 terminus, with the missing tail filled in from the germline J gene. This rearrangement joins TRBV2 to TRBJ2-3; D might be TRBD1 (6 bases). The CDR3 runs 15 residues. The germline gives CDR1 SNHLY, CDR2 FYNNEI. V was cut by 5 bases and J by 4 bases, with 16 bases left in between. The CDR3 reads CASSFSPDRPDTQYF. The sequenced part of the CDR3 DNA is TGTGCCAGCAGTTTTTCCCCGGACAGACCAGATACG.

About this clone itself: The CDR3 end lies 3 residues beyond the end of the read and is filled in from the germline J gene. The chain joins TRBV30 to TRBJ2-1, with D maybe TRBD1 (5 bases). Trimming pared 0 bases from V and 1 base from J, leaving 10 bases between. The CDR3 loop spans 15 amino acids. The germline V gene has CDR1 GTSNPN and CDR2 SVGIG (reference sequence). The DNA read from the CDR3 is TGTGCCTGGAGTGTGACAGTTGGGTCCTACAATGAG. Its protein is CAWSVTVGSYNE. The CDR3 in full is CAWSVTVGSYNEQFF.

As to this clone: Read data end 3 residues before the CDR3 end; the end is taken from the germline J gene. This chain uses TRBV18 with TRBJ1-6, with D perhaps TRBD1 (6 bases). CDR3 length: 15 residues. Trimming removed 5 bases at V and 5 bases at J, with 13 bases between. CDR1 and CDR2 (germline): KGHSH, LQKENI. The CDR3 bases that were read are TGTGCCAGCTCAACAATCTCAGGGGATAATTCACCC. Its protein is CASSTISGDNSP. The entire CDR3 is CASSTISGDNSPLHF. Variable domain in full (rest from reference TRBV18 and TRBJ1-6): NAGVMQNPRHLVRRRGQEARLRCSPMKGHSHVYWYRQLPEEGLKFMVYLQKENIIDESGMPKERFSAEFPKEGPSILRIQQVVRGDSAAYFCASSTISGDNSPLHFGNGTRLTVT.

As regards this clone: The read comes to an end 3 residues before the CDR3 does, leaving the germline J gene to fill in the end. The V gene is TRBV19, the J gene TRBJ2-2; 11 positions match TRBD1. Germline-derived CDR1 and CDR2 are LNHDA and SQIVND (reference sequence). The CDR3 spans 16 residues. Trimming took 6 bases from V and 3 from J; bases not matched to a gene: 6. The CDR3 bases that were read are TGTGCCAGTAGCAAATGGGGACAGGGGGACACCGGGGAG. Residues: CASSKWGQGDTGE. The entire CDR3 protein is CASSKWGQGDTGELFF.

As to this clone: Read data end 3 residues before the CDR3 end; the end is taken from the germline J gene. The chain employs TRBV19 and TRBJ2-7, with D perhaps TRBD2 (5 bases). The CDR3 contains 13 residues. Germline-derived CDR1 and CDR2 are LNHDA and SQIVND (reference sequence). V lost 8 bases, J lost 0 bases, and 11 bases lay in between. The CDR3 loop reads CASAGSVSYEQYF. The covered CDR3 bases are TGTGCCAGTGCGGGCAGCGTCTCCTACGAG.

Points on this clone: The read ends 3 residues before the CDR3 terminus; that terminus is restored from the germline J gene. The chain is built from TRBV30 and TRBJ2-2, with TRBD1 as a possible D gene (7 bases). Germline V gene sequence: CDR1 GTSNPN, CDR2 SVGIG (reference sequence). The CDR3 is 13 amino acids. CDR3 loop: CAWAGQPNEKLFF. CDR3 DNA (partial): TGTGCCTGGGCGGGACAGCCAAATGAAAAG.

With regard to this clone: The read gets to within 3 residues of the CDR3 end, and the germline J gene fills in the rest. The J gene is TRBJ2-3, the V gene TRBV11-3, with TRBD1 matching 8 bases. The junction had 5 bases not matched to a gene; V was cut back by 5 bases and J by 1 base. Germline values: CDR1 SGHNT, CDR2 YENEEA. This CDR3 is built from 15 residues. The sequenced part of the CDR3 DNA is TGTGCCAGCAGCCCCCAGGGGGCAGGCACAGATACG. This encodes CASSPQGAGTDT. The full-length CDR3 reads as CASSPQGAGTDTQYF. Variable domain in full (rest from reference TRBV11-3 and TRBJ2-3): EAGVVQSPRYKIIEKKQPVAFWCNPISGHNTLYWYLQNLGQGPELLIRYENEEAVDDSQLPKDRFSAERLKGVDSTLKIQPAELGDSAVYLCASSPQGAGTDTQYFGPGTRLTVL.

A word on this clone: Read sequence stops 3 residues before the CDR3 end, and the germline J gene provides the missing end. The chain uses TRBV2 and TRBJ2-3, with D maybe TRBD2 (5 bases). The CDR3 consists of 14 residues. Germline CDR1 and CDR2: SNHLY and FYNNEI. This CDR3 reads CANRHLSGEETQYF. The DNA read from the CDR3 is TGTGCCAACCGCCACCTAAGCGGCGAAGAGACG.

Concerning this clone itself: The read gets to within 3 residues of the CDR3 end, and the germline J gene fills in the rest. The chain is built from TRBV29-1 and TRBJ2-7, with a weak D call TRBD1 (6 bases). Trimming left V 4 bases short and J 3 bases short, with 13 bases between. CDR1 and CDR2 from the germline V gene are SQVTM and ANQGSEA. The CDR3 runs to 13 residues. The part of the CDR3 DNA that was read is TGCAGCGTTGGTCAGGGGACAAGCTACGAG. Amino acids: CSVGQGTSYE. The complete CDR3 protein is CSVGQGTSYEQYF.

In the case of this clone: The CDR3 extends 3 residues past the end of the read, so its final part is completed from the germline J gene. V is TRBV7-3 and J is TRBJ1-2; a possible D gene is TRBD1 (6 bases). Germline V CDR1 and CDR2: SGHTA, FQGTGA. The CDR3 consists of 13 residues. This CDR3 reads CASSSQGRGGYTF. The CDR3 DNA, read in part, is TGTGCCAGCAGCTCGCAGGGGCGAGGGGGC. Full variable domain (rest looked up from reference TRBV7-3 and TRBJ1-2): GAGVSQTPSNKVTEKGKYVELRCDPISGHTALYWYRQSLGQGPEFLIYFQGTGAADDSGLPNDRFFAVRPEGSVSTLKIQRTERGDSAVYLCASSSQGRGGYTFGSGTRLTVV.

The covered CDR3 bases are TGTGCCAGCAGCCGGGGGGGGTTGCGAACTGAA. It specifies CASSRGGLRTE. The complete CDR3 reads CASSRGGLRTEAFF. The chain recombines TRBV7-3 with TRBJ1-1; D might be TRBD1 (5 bases). The read halts 3 residues ahead of the CDR3 end, with the missing end drawn from the germline J gene. V was clipped by 5 bases and J by 5 bases, with 15 bases between them. The germline V gene has CDR1 SGHTA and CDR2 FQGTGA. This CDR3 contains 14 residues.

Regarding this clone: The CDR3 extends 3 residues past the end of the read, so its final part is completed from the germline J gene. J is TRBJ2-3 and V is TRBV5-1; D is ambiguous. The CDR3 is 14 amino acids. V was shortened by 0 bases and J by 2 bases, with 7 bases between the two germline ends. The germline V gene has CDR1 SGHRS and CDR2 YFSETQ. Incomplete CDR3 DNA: TGCGCCAGCAGCTTGGAACAGCACACAGATACG. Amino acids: CASSLEQHTDT. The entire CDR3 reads CASSLEQHTDTQYF.